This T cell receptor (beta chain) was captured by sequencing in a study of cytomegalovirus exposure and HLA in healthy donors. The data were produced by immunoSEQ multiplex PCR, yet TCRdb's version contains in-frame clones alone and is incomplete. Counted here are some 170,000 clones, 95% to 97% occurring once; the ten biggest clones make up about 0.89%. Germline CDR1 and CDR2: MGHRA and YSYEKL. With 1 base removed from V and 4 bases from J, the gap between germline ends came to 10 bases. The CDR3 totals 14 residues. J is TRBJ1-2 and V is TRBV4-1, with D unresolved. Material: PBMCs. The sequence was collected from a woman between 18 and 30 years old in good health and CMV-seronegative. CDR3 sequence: CASSQGARTYGYTF. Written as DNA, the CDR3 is TGCGCCAGCAGCCAAGGGGCCAGAACCTATGGCTACACCTTC.